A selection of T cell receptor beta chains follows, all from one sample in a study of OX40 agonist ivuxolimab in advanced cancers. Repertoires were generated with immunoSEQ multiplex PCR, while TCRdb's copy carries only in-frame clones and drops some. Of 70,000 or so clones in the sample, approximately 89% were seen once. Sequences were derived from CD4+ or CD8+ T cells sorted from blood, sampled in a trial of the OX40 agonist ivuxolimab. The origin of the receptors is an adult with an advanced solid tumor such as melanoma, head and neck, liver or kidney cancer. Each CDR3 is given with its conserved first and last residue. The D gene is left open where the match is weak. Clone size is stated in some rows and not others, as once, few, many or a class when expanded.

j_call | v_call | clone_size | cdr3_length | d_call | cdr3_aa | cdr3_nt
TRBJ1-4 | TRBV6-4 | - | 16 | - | CASSDSGTGACRGVFF | TGTGCCAGCAGTGACTCTGGGACGGGGGCATGTCGAGGGGTGTTTTTT
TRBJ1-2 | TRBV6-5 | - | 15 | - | CASSPGPDRHYGYTF | TGTGCCAGCAGCCCTGGTCCCGACCGACACTATGGCTACACCTTC
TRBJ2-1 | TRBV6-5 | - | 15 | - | CASSYSTGSYNEQFF | TGTGCCAGCAGTTACTCGACCGGTTCCTACAATGAGCAGTTCTTC
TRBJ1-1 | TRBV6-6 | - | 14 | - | CASSSGQPNTEAFF | TGTGCCAGCAGCTCAGGACAGCCGAACACTGAAGCTTTCTTT
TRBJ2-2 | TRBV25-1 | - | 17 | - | CASSESGTGLKTGELFF | TGTGCCAGCAGTGAATCGGGGACCGGGCTTAAGACCGGGGAGCTGTTTTTT
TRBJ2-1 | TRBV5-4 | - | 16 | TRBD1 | CASRPSVVDRQNEQFF | TGTGCCAGCAGGCCCTCCGTCGTGGACAGGCAAAATGAGCAGTTCTTC
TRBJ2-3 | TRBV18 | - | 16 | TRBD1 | CASSLRQGATTDTQYF | TGTGCCAGCTCGCTCCGACAGGGGGCGACCACAGATACGCAGTATTTT
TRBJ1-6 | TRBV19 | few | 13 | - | CASSIGGNSPLHF | TGTGCCAGTAGTATTGGTGGGAATTCACCCCTCCACTTT
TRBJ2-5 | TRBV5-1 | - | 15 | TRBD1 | CASSYRQGSDGTQYF | TGCGCCAGCAGCTATAGACAGGGTTCGGATGGGACCCAGTACTTC
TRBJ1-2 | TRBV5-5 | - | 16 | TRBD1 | CASSPYRTGETHGYTF | TGTGCCAGCAGCCCATATAGGACAGGGGAGACCCATGGCTACACCTTC
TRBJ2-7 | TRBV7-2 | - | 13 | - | CASRPRFPHEQYF | TGTGCCAGCAGGCCTAGGTTTCCCCACGAGCAGTACTTC
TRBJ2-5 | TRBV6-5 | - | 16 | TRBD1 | CASSYRTGGIGETQYF | TGTGCCAGCAGTTATCGTACAGGGGGCATAGGGGAGACCCAGTACTTC
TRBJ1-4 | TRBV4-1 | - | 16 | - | CASSRDTAATNEKLFF | TGCGCCAGCAGTCGAGATACAGCTGCAACTAATGAAAAACTGTTTTTT
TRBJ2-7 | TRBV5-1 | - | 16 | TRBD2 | CASSLTGTSGSYEQYF | TGCGCCAGCAGCTTAACCGGGACTAGCGGTTCCTACGAGCAGTACTTC
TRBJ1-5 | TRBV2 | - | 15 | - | CASRGQGIGGQPQHF | TGTGCCAGCAGGGGTCAGGGGATTGGGGGTCAGCCCCAGCATTTT
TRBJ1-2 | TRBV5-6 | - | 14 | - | CASRQQGGESGYTF | TGTGCCAGCAGGCAACAGGGAGGAGAGAGTGGCTACACCTTC
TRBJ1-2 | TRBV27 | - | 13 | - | CASRFRGVYGYTF | TGTGCCAGTCGATTCAGAGGGGTCTATGGCTACACCTTC
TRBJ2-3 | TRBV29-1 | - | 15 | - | CSVCFQGSAADTQYF | TGCAGCGTTTGCTTTCAGGGGAGTGCTGCAGATACGCAGTATTTT
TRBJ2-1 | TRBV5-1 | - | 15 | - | CASTHSGFSYNEQFF | TGCGCCAGCACCCATAGCGGCTTCTCCTACAATGAGCAGTTCTTC
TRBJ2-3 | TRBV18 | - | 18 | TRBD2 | CASSPYGLAGVGGDTQYF | TGTGCCAGCTCACCTTATGGCCTAGCGGGAGTCGGGGGAGATACGCAGTATTTT
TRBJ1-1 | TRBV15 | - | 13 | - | CATSMRPNTEAFF | TGTGCCACCAGCATGCGACCGAACACTGAAGCTTTCTTT
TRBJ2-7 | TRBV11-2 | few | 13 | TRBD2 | CASRASGRNEQYF | TGTGCCAGCCGGGCTAGCGGGAGGAACGAGCAGTACTTC
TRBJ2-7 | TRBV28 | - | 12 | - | CASGTGIYEQYF | TGTGCCAGCGGGACGGGGATCTACGAGCAGTACTTC
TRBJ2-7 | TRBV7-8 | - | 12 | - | CASSLGGMEQYF | TGTGCCAGCAGCTTAGGGGGAATGGAGCAGTACTTC
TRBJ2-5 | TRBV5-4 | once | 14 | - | CASTVSAGGETQYF | TGTGCCAGCACCGTGTCCGCAGGGGGGGAGACCCAGTACTTC
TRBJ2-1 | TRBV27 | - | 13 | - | CASVRAGNNEQFF | TGTGCCAGCGTTCGTGCGGGAAACAATGAGCAGTTCTTC
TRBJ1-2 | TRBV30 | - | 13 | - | CAWSVMGGGGYTF | TGTGCCTGGAGTGTAATGGGGGGCGGGGGCTACACCTTC
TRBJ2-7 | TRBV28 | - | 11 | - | CASSFSFKQYF | TGTGCCAGCAGTTTTAGTTTTAAGCAGTACTTC
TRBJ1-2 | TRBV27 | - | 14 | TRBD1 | CASSLLGQGGGYTF | TGTGCCAGCAGTTTATTAGGACAGGGGGGTGGCTACACCTTC
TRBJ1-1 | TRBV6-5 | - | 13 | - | CASSSAGSDEAFF | TGTGCCAGCAGTTCAGCGGGGTCGGATGAAGCTTTCTTT
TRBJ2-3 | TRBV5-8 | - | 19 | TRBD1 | CASSLTGQTGGFWADTQYF | TGTGCCAGCAGCTTGACTGGTCAGACAGGGGGCTTTTGGGCAGATACGCAGTATTTT
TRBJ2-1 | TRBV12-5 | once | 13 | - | CASGFSQSNEQFF | TGTGCTAGTGGTTTTTCCCAGTCCAATGAGCAGTTCTTC
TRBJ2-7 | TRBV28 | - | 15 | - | CASTTWAGQVYEQYF | TGTGCCAGCACCACCTGGGCAGGGCAGGTCTACGAGCAGTACTTC
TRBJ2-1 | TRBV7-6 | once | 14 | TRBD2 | CASSSRGGGSEQFF | TGTGCCAGCAGCTCTCGGGGGGGTGGATCTGAGCAGTTCTTC
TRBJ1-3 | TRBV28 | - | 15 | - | CASSLPTGVGNTIYF | TGTGCCAGCAGTTTACCCACCGGGGTTGGAAACACCATATATTTT
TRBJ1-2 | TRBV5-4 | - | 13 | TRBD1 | CASSLQGRGGYTF | TGTGCCAGCAGTCTACAGGGGAGAGGTGGCTACACCTTC
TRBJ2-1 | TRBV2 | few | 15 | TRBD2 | CASSVLAGNYNEQFF | TGTGCCAGCAGTGTTCTAGCGGGTAACTACAATGAGCAGTTCTTC
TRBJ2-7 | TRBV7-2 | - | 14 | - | CASTPLGSTYEQYF | TGTGCCAGCACCCCCCTCGGAAGTACCTACGAGCAGTACTTC
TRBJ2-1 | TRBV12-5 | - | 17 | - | CASGLVIASPSTMSKVF | TGTGCTAGTGGTTTGGTAATTGCAAGCCCCTCCACAATGAGCAAGGTCTTC
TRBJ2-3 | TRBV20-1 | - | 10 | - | CSAARDTQYF | TGCAGTGCCGCAAGAGATACGCAGTATTTT
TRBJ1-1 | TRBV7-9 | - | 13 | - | CGAGRGANTEAFF | TGTGGCGCAGGGAGAGGAGCGAACACTGAAGCTTTCTTT
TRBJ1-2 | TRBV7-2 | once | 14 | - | CASSLVMGAGGYTF | TGTGCCAGCAGCTTAGTCATGGGAGCCGGTGGCTACACCTTC
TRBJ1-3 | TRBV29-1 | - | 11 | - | CSVEGGNTIYF | TGCAGCGTTGAGGGTGGAAACACCATATATTTT
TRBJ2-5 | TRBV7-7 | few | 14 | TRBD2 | CASSFSGGTETQYF | TGTGCCAGCAGCTTTAGCGGGGGGACGGAGACCCAGTACTTC
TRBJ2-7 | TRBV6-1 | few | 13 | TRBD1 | CASRDREYNEQYF | TGTGCCAGCAGAGACAGGGAGTATAACGAGCAGTACTTC
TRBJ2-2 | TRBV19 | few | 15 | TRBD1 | CASSRGGLGTGELFF | TGTGCCAGTAGTCGAGGGGGCCTCGGCACCGGGGAGCTGTTTTTT
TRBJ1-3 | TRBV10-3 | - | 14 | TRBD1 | CATQGQGTRNTIYF | TGTGCCACACAGGGACAGGGGACAAGAAACACCATATATTTT
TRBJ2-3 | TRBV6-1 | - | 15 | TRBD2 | CASSEWRERRDTQYF | TGTGCCAGCAGTGAATGGCGGGAGCGCCGTGATACGCAGTATTTT
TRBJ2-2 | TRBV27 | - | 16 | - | CASSFTGTSNTGELFF | TGTGCCAGCAGTTTCACCGGGACATCGAACACCGGGGAGCTGTTTTTT
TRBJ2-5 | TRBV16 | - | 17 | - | CASSQNRGPGLEETQYF | TGTGCCAGCAGCCAGAACCGGGGGCCGGGACTCGAAGAGACCCAGTACTTC
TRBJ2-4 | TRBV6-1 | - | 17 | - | CASSEDYVGAAKNIQYF | TGTGCCAGCAGTGAAGATTACGTGGGGGCTGCCAAAAACATTCAGTACTTC
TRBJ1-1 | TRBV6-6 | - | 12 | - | CASSYRNQEAFF | TGTGCCAGCAGTTACCGGAACCAAGAAGCTTTCTTT
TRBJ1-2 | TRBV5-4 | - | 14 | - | CASSFPDRDGGYTF | TGTGCCAGCAGCTTTCCGGACCGGGACGGGGGCTACACCTTC